The sequence of this T cell receptor beta chain was determined in a study of beta chain features in type 1 diabetes. Of the isolated RNA, all was reverse transcribed, and so the sequenced material was expressed TCRB transcripts. Approximately 4 million reads on average were seen across naive, central memory and regulatory T cell samples. Sequenced by immunoSEQ multiplex PCR; TCRdb stores in-frame clones only, minus some. The sample shows 250,000 to 350,000 clones, 12% to 15% of them seen only once. General study findings and limits: Fewer insertions but more deletions were seen at VDJ junctions in type 1 diabetes patients. TCRB repertoires of naive, central memory and Treg cells appeared more similar among patients than among healthy donors.

Central memory, naive, regulatory and stem cell-like memory CD4+ cells were sorted by CD45RO/CCR7/CD25/CD127/CD95/CD27. The table lists this clone with a few counts. Antigen specificity is unknown. This CDR3 is 15 amino acids long. Germline trimming cut 5 bases from V and 7 bases from J; bases unmatched to any gene: 11. The germline V gene has CDR1 LNHDA and CDR2 SQIVND (reference sequence). The chain joins TRBV19 to TRBJ2-1, with TRBD2 matching over 7 bases. The sample was central memory CD4+ T cells from blood. The receptor's source is a man aged 25 to 40 in good health. The CDR3, as DNA: TGTGCCAGTAGTGCCACAAGCGGGGTAGGGAATGAGCAGTTCTTC. This sequence encodes CASSATSGVGNEQFF.